This entry concerns a single TCR beta chain. This clone's antigen is unknown. No quality values exist for individual bases; no much larger clone is one base distant. Read against the paper, the sample's time point label means: blood at routine non-recurrence follow-up after resection. For TCR sequencing, whole RNA was extracted from tumor and nontumor lung tissue, or from cryopreserved PBMC samples, and no cell sorting was done. Only patients with enough RNA available from two or more tumor regions were chosen for TCR sequencing. The method was 5' RACE. Sequenced using a NextSeq 500. In the TCR library protocol, a unique molecular identifier was attached to each TCR cDNA molecule so that PCR and sequencing errors could be corrected. From the authors' description of their analysis: Decombinator tools were used for TCR identification, UMI-based error correction and CDR3 extraction. Expanded TCRs were defined as those above a frequency of 2 per 1,000, corresponding to the top 1% of the tumor frequency distribution. Renyi diversity was calculated using the R vegan package after each repertoire was subsampled 100 times to 5,000 TCRs. CDR3 similarity networks were built from amino acid triplet string-kernel similarity, with CDR3s being connected when pairwise similarity was above 0.82. Clones were called with MiXCR by TCRdb after fastp trimmed the public reads at Q25, and only in-frame beta chains were retained. Identical CDR3 protein sequences are pooled into one entry, listed with their most common genes and DNA. The V and J calls were determined by TCRdb, not by the authors. The sample table records 95,000 to 120,000 distinct CDR3 sequences; 10% to 11% of these occur just once. Of the sample, roughly 24% is held by the ten largest clones.

The data were taken from a study of spatial heterogeneity in lung cancer (dated by TCRdb to the late 2010s). With regard to the full study: Samples were obtained from 72 patients with early-stage, untreated non-small cell lung cancer from the lung TRACERx cohort. Follow-up PBMC samples were sequenced whenever available, with the median time to follow-up being around 2 years after resection. Beta-chain transcripts were consistently detected in greater numbers than alpha-chain transcripts, which likely reflects a higher abundance of beta-chain transcripts. In the raw uncorrected reads, each unique combination of TCR and UMI appeared more than ten times on average. In non-small cell lung cancer, the study quantitatively compared TCR alpha and beta repertoires across several tumor regions, matched nontumor lung, and blood. TCR repertoire features were related to nonsynonymous mutation counts determined by whole-exome sequencing of tumor tissue. Both alpha and beta chains were TCR-sequenced in samples taken at surgery, namely 220 tumor regions, 61 to 65 matched nontumor lung samples and about 58 PBMC samples.

Broader findings and caveats from the paper: Ubiquitous expanded tumor TCRs were detected in blood more often at tumor resection than at routine follow-up. Comparisons of baseline and follow-up blood repertoires included only 14 patients. Confirming at a functional level the hypothesis that regional TCRs recognize regional mutations was considered to require additional single-cell paired TCR alpha and beta sequencing.

Relative to germline, V is missing 2 bases and J is missing 5 bases, with 10 bases of the junction outside any gene match. The CDR3 runs 15 residues from the cysteine to the phenylalanine. Only the CDR3 portion is preserved as DNA: 45 bases, with reading frame beginning at the first base. The germline V gene encodes CDR1 SQVTM and CDR2 ANQGSEA. The TCR was taken from a female donor with early-stage non-small cell lung cancer. This chain is built from TRBV29-1 and TRBJ2-3; 7 junctional bases match TRBD2. The material was PBMCs, obtained at follow-up. For the CDR3, the sequence is CSVESGNSGIDTQYF. DNA sequence: TGCAGCGTTGAATCCGGGAACAGCGGGATAGATACGCAGTATTTT.